The rows below give T cell receptor beta chains drawn from one sample of a study of tumor-infiltrating lymphocytes in oesophageal squamous cell carcinoma. TCRdb re-called the PCR reads with MiXCR, one entry per CDR3 protein. The sample contains about 20,000 distinct CDR3 sequences, roughly 47% of which appear only once. The specimen was esophageal tumor tissue. Source of these receptors: a male donor with esophageal squamous cell carcinoma. The CDR3 runs from the conserved cysteine through the conserved F or W. The D gene is left open where the match is weak. The size of a clone is reported for some rows only, either as once, few or many, or as a class for expanded clones.

j_call,v_call,d_call,clone_size,cdr3_nt,cdr3_aa
TRBJ2-1,TRBV12-3/TRBV12-4,TRBD2,NA,TGTGCCAGCAGTACGATTAGAGGGGGAATTAGCGGGGCAGTAATCTACAATGAGCAGTTCTTC,CASSTIRGGISGAVIYNEQFF
TRBJ2-7,TRBV7-8,TRBD2,NA,TGTGCCAGCAGCACCCAAAGCGGGAGTTACGAGCAGTACTTC,CASSTQSGSYEQYF
TRBJ2-6,TRBV2,NA,many,TGTGCCAGCAGTCCCGCGTTCTCTGGGGCCAACGTCCTGACTTTC,CASSPAFSGANVLTF
TRBJ1-1,TRBV10-3,NA,NA,TGTGCCATCAGGACGGGGAACACTGAAGCTTTCTTT,CAIRTGNTEAFF
TRBJ2-3,TRBV7-3,NA,many,TGTGCCAGCAGCTTAGGCCCCGCAGGGACAGATACGCAGTATTTT,CASSLGPAGTDTQYF
TRBJ2-5,TRBV7-3,TRBD2,NA,TGTGCCAGCAGCTTAAATGCGGGAGTGAGTGAGACCCAGTACTTC,CASSLNAGVSETQYF
TRBJ1-1,TRBV7-1,NA,NA,TGTGCCAGCAGCCCCCCCAGGGAATCGAACACTGAAGCTTTCTTT,CASSPPRESNTEAFF
TRBJ2-5,TRBV7-2,NA,many,TGTGCCAGCAGCTTATCGTCGGCTTCACACCAAGAGACCCAGTACTTC,CASSLSSASHQETQYF
TRBJ2-3,TRBV6-9,NA,NA,TGTGCCAGCAGTCCCTGGAGGGTGGAGGATACGCAGTATTTT,CASSPWRVEDTQYF
TRBJ2-6,TRBV27,NA,NA,TGTGCCAGCACCATGTCCGGGGCCGGGGCCAACGTCCTGACTTTC,CASTMSGAGANVLTF
TRBJ2-5,TRBV11-2,TRBD2,NA,TGTGCCAGCAGCTTAGATAGGGGCAGGGAGGGGGAGACCCAGTACTTC,CASSLDRGREGETQYF
TRBJ2-7,TRBV11-2,TRBD2,once,TGTGCCAGCAGCCGAACCTTCCGGGAGGGCCCACATTCGGGGGAGCAGTACTTC,CASSRTFREGPHSGEQYF
TRBJ2-7,TRBV7-2,TRBD1,NA,TGTGCCAGCAGCCGGGACAGGGTAGCCACGCAGTACTTC,CASSRDRVATQYF
TRBJ2-5,TRBV7-8,TRBD2,few,TGTGCCAGCGCTCAAATCCCTCTCAGCGGGAGAGAGACCCAGTACTTC,CASAQIPLSGRETQYF
TRBJ2-7,TRBV6-1,TRBD1,many,TGTGCCAGCATCCTGGGACAGAATTACTACGAGCAGTACTTC,CASILGQNYYEQYF
TRBJ2-5,TRBV5-4,NA,NA,TGTGCCAGCAGCTCGGGGCCGTACCAAGAGACCCAGTACTTC,CASSSGPYQETQYF
TRBJ2-7,TRBV5-5,TRBD1,NA,TGTGCCAGCAGCTCGGACAGGGGCATCGACGAGCAGTACTTC,CASSSDRGIDEQYF
TRBJ2-5,TRBV11-2,NA,many,TGTGCCAGCAGCTGGTTGGGGGATACATCCTACAATGAGCAGTACTTC,CASSWLGDTSYNEQYF
TRBJ2-2,TRBV20-1,NA,NA,TGCAGTGCTAGAGACGGTATAGCGACCGGGGAGCTGTTTTTT,CSARDGIATGELFF
TRBJ2-3,TRBV7-6,NA,NA,TGTGCCAGCAGCAGATACCAAGATACGCAGTATTTT,CASSRYQDTQYF
TRBJ2-7,TRBV18,TRBD2,NA,TGTGCCAGCTCACCACCGGGGGGAGGGTACGAGCAGTACTTC,CASSPPGGGYEQYF
TRBJ2-2,TRBV2,NA,many,TGTGCCAGCAAGGAGACTATCAACACCGGGGAGCTGTTTTTT,CASKETINTGELFF
TRBJ2-7,TRBV7-6,NA,medium-sized,TGTGCCAGCAGCTTACAGGGGTACTCCTACGAGCAGTACTTC,CASSLQGYSYEQYF
TRBJ2-4,TRBV7-2,NA,NA,TGTGCCAGCAGCTTAGGAGTTGTTGAGCAGTACTTC,CASSLGVVEQYF
TRBJ2-3,TRBV7-2,TRBD2,NA,TGTGCCAGCAGCTTCTTCCCGGGGGGGCTCACAGATACGCAGTATTTT,CASSFFPGGLTDTQYF
TRBJ2-1,TRBV19,TRBD1,NA,TGTGCCAGTAGTATATTTGGGACAGGGAGTAAGGGGCAGTTCTTC,CASSIFGTGSKGQFF
TRBJ2-7,TRBV28,NA,medium-sized,TGTGCCAGCAGTTTAGGTACGTTTGCCTACGAGCAGTACTTC,CASSLGTFAYEQYF
TRBJ2-1,TRBV5-4,NA,many,TGTGCCAGCAGCTTTGGAGCCACAGGGTATGAGCAGTTCTTC,CASSFGATGYEQFF
TRBJ2-7,TRBV7-9,TRBD2,NA,TGTGCCAGCAGCTTAAGGACTAGCAACCCCTACGAGCAGTACTTC,CASSLRTSNPYEQYF
TRBJ1-2,TRBV11-2,NA,many,TGTGCCAGCAGCCACAGCGGGACGCGGAACTATGGCTACACCTTC,CASSHSGTRNYGYTF
TRBJ2-5,TRBV7-9,TRBD1,many,TGTGCCAGCAGCCGGACAGGCTTCCATCAAGAGACCCAGTACTTC,CASSRTGFHQETQYF
TRBJ2-1,TRBV7-3,TRBD2,NA,TGTGCCAGCAGCCGCAAGGCGGGGGGGCCAAGGGATGAGCAGTTCTTC,CASSRKAGGPRDEQFF
TRBJ1-1,TRBV7-2,NA,NA,TGTGCCAGCAGCTTAGGGGCCACTGAAGCTTTCTTT,CASSLGATEAFF
TRBJ2-3,TRBV25-1,NA,many,TGTGCCAGCAGTGATCCCCTTGCGATGGATACGCAGTATTTT,CASSDPLAMDTQYF
TRBJ2-7,TRBV27,TRBD1,NA,TGTGCCAACAGCATCCAAACAGGGGGCGAGCAGTACTTC,CANSIQTGGEQYF
TRBJ1-1,TRBV6-1,NA,NA,TGTGCCAGCAGTGAAAGGTATAGGGGCAGGGACGCTTTCTTT,CASSERYRGRDAFF
TRBJ1-3,TRBV6-1,NA,many,TGTGCCAGCGTTGACTCCTACTCTGGAAACACCATATATTTT,CASVDSYSGNTIYF
TRBJ2-7,TRBV7-8,TRBD2,NA,TGTGCCAGCAGCTCCGGACTAGGACTCTCCTACGAGCAGTACTTC,CASSSGLGLSYEQYF
TRBJ2-6,TRBV12-3/TRBV12-4,NA,NA,TGTGCCAGCAGTTTACGGTTTGGGGGTAGTGGGGCCAACGTCCTGACTTTC,CASSLRFGGSGANVLTF
TRBJ1-1,TRBV11-2,NA,NA,TGTGCCAGCAGCTTAGAGAGTTACAGACGGAACACTGAAGCTTTCTTT,CASSLESYRRNTEAFF
TRBJ1-6,TRBV6-1,NA,medium-sized,TGTGCCAGCAACGTAGGACTGAATAATTCACCCCTCCACTTT,CASNVGLNNSPLHF
TRBJ2-1,TRBV6-8,NA,NA,TGTGCCAGCGGGGAGCGGAGCTCCTACAATGAGCAGTTCTTC,CASGERSSYNEQFF
TRBJ2-7,TRBV7-2,TRBD2,NA,TGTGCCAGCAGCCCTAGCGGCTCCCCCTACGAGCAGTACTTC,CASSPSGSPYEQYF
TRBJ2-1,TRBV5-1,TRBD1,NA,TGCGCCAGCAGCTTGGCCGACAGGGTAGGGAATGAGCAGTTCTTC,CASSLADRVGNEQFF
TRBJ1-2,TRBV2,NA,NA,TGTACTCTAGCACTTAGGAACTCTAACTATGGCTACACCTTC,CTLALRNSNYGYTF
TRBJ2-5,TRBV2,TRBD2,many,TGTGCCAGCAGTAACCCGGGACTAGGCCGGGAGACCCAGTACTTC,CASSNPGLGRETQYF
TRBJ1-2,TRBV6-1,TRBD1,NA,TGTGCCAGCAGTGTGACAGGGTCGGGGATCTATGGCTACACCTTC,CASSVTGSGIYGYTF
TRBJ2-1,TRBV12-3/TRBV12-4,NA,NA,TGTGCCAGCAGTTTAGTGGGGGGCGATGAGCAGTTCTTC,CASSLVGGDEQFF
TRBJ1-1,TRBV7-3,NA,NA,TGTGCCAGCAGCCCAAGACAGGAAGAGGGCACTGAAGCTTTCTTT,CASSPRQEEGTEAFF
TRBJ1-5,TRBV12-3/TRBV12-4,TRBD1,NA,TGTGCCAGCTCGGACAGGGGAATAGACAATCAGCCCCAGCATTTT,CASSDRGIDNQPQHF
TRBJ1-1,TRBV7-6,NA,NA,TGTGCCAGCAGCTCGCCAGGGTTAAGCACTGAAGCTTTCTTT,CASSSPGLSTEAFF
TRBJ2-6,TRBV7-2,NA,few,TGTGCCAGCAGCTCCCGGACTTTC,CASSSRTF